Detailed here is one TCR beta chain. Indicated time point: blood at routine non-recurrence follow-up after resection. Sequencing was performed on whole RNA extracted from tumor and nontumor lung tissue, or from frozen PBMC, and the material was left unsorted. Unique molecular identifiers, one per molecule, were present on every TCR cDNA molecule. One entry per CDR3 protein results from TCRdb running MiXCR on the 5' RACE reads. Of roughly 99,000 distinct CDR3 sequences listed, 15% to 20% are singletons. This sample is part of a study of spatial heterogeneity in lung cancer. As for the study in general: The donor population consisted of approximately 79 patients with untreated, early-stage non-small cell lung cancer.

The CDR3 consists of 14 residues. V was pared by 5 bases and J by 0 bases, with 7 bases between. CDR1 MNHEY and CDR2 SMNVEV come from the germline V gene (reference sequence). The sample was PBMCs, taken at follow-up. The receptor comes from a male donor with early-stage non-small cell lung cancer. The J gene is TRBJ2-2, the V gene TRBV27; D may be TRBD1 (5 bases). CDR3 loop: CASSGHANTGELFF. The CDR3 DNA reads TGTGCCAGCAGTGGACACGCGAACACCGGGGAGCTGTTTTTT.